This T cell receptor beta chain originates from a study of T-cell reconstitution after alpha-beta-depleted transplantation in children. The TCRbeta library was prepared with unique molecular identifiers. In TCRdb, the PCR reads were re-called with MiXCR into one record per CDR3 protein. This table holds about 600,000 distinct CDR3 sequences, roughly 24% found once. The V gene's germline CDR1 is SGHAT and CDR2 FQNNGV. This CDR3 contains 16 residues. V trimming: 8 bases; J trimming: 0 bases; junction bases outside the gene matches: 7. The study, taken as a whole, reports: About two months after transplant, alpha-beta T cells reportedly came from several hundred expanded graft clones. In some patients, recipient T cells and intrathymic progenitors surviving conditioning explained high day-60 diversity.

In this sample, this clonotype turned up a few times. Its antigen is not known. The clonotype was recovered from a boy under three years old who had a stem cell transplant for acute myeloid leukemia, so the T cells may come from the graft donor. Sample: PBMCs, mostly from graft donor cells, taken 360 days after TCRalphabeta/CD19-depleted stem cell transplant. The V and J genes are TRBV11-2 and TRBJ2-6, with 7 nucleotides matching TRBD1. The CDR3 region is CASFGTDNSGANVLTF. CDR3 DNA: TGTGCCAGCTTCGGGACAGATAACTCTGGGGCCAACGTCCTGACTTTC.